The 17 T cell receptor beta chains below all came from one sample that was sequenced in a study of OX40 agonist ivuxolimab in advanced cancers. The library was built by means of the immunoSEQ multiplex PCR assay. Here the immuneACCESS table is served through TCRdb, limited to in-frame sequences with V and J called. Missing clones are a known gap in these copies; in checked studies unresolved V genes cover under half, and the rest lacks a known reason. For this sample there are tens of thousands of clones; about nine tenths appear just once. Less than 0.8% of the sample comes from the top ten. Here the sequenced sample was CD4+ or CD8+ T cells sorted from blood, taken in a trial of the OX40 agonist ivuxolimab. Every receptor here comes from an adult with an advanced solid tumor such as melanoma, head and neck, liver or kidney cancer.

V is TRBV6-5 and J is TRBJ1-2, with TRBD1 matching 9 bases. Per the germline V gene, CDR1 is MNHEY and CDR2 is SVGAGI. The V and J ends lost 5 bases and 7 bases, in that order; junction bases with no gene match: 5. CDR3 size: 13 residues. The CDR3 loop reads CASSIQGAGGYTF. The CDR3 coding sequence is TGTGCCAGCAGTATACAGGGGGCTGGTGGCTACACCTTC.

The chain carries TRBV9 and TRBJ1-3; no clear D gene. The CDR3 runs to 14 residues. Trimming pared 1 base from V and 3 bases from J, leaving 8 bases between. Germline lookup yields CDR1 SGDLS and CDR2 YYNGEE. CDR3 DNA sequence: TGTGCCAGCAGCGTAACCGGTGATGGAAACACCATATATTTT. Translating it yields CASSVTGDGNTIYF.

V usage is TRBV16 and J usage is TRBJ2-1; D may correspond to TRBD1 or TRBD2 (5 bases each). The V and J ends lost 2 bases and 8 bases respectively, with 10 bases between them. The CDR3 is 13 amino acids. CDR1 is KGHSY, CDR2 FQNENV, per germline. The CDR3 region has the DNA TGTGCCAGCAGCCAAGAGGGCAGGGATGAGCAGTTCTTC. It specifies CASSQEGRDEQFF.

The rearrangement joins TRBV25-1 to TRBJ1-6; 12 bases line up with TRBD1. J lost 10 bases, V lost 2 bases, and 3 bases had no gene match. Germline lookup yields CDR1 MGHDK and CDR2 SYGVNS. The CDR3 sequence is 15 residues long. CDR3 region: CASSEGTGGVSPLHF. The DNA of the CDR3 is TGTGCCAGCAGTGAAGGGACAGGGGGCGTATCACCCCTCCACTTT.

The chain joins TRBV5-1 to TRBJ2-7; 8 bases are shared with TRBD2. V was pared by 3 bases and J by 5 bases, with 7 bases of the junction left unmatched. Germline CDR1 and CDR2: SGHRS and YFSETQ. The CDR3 totals 14 residues. CDR3 sequence (DNA): TGCGCCAGCAGCTCCCCGGGACTAGTCCACGAGCAGTACTTC. Translated, it gives CASSSPGLVHEQYF.

This chain links TRBV28 with TRBJ2-5; TRBD2 might be the D (6 bases). This CDR3 is 15 amino acids long. Germline V gives CDR1 MDHEN, CDR2 SYDVKM. V lost 0 bases, J lost 5 bases, and 13 bases lay in between. The CDR3: CASSLWEGTRETQYF. The DNA for the CDR3 is TGTGCCAGCAGTTTATGGGAGGGAACAAGGGAGACCCAGTACTTC.

The V gene is TRBV9, the J gene TRBJ1-1; weak D call: TRBD1 (5 bases). CDR1 and CDR2 from the germline V gene are SGDLS and YYNGEE. The germline V and J ends were trimmed by 0 bases and 8 bases, with 23 bases remaining between them. This CDR3 has 17 amino acids. Written as DNA, the CDR3 is TGTGCCAGCAGCGTAGGGCCCGAGACAGACTTCGAAGGGGAAGCTTTCTTT. Its translation is CASSVGPETDFEGEAFF.

This chain links TRBV19 with TRBJ1-1; D gene uncertain. Per germline, CDR1 LNHDA and CDR2 SQIVND (reference sequence). V lost 6 bases to trimming and J lost 2 bases, with 16 bases between them. CDR3 length: 15 residues. The DNA of the CDR3 is TGTGCCAGTAGGGGAACATCAGGAGCAAACACTGAAGCTTTCTTT. Its protein is CASRGTSGANTEAFF.

V usage is TRBV19 and J usage is TRBJ2-2; no firm D call. The CDR3 is 14 amino acids. Germline V gives CDR1 LNHDA, CDR2 SQIVND (reference sequence). The V end was cut by 1 base, the J end by 4 bases, with 7 bases between. The CDR3 region is CASSIGVFTGELFF. The CDR3 nucleotides are TGTGCCAGTAGTATAGGGGTTTTCACCGGGGAGCTGTTTTTT.

This clone was picked up one time. This rearrangement joins TRBV7-9 to TRBJ2-5; D remains unclear. CDR1 and CDR2 from the germline V gene are SEHNR and FQNEAQ (reference sequence). The CDR3 covers 12 residues. The V and J ends lost 8 bases and 1 base respectively, with 8 bases between them. The CDR3 region has the DNA TGTGCCAGCGGGGTTGGCCAAGAGACCCAGTACTTC. Translated: CASGVGQETQYF.

The count of this clone is one. The rearrangement uses TRBV14 and TRBJ1-1; D is uncertain. V was trimmed by 4 bases and J by 1 base, leaving 16 bases between them. The CDR3 length is 16 residues. Per the germline V gene, CDR1 is SGHDN and CDR2 is FVKESK. DNA of the CDR3: TGTGCCAGCAGCCCAAGAACGCTAAGTCCGAACACTGAAGCTTTCTTT. Translation: CASSPRTLSPNTEAFF.

The rearrangement joins TRBV7-8 to TRBJ1-1, with 9 bases identical to TRBD1. The trim removed 4 bases at V and 4 bases at J, leaving 4 bases unmatched. The CDR3 contains 14 residues. CDR1 and CDR2 from the germline V gene are SGHVS and FQNEAQ. CDR3: CASSSQGASTEAFF. The CDR3 coding sequence is TGTGCCAGCAGCTCACAGGGGGCTAGCACTGAAGCTTTCTTT. Based on the CDR3 plus reference TRBV7-8 and TRBJ1-1, the full variable domain is GAGVSQSPRYKVAKRGQDVALRCDPISGHVSLFWYQQALGQGPEFLTYFQNEAQLDKSGLPSDRFFAERPEGSVSTLKIQRTQQEDSAVYLCASSSQGASTEAFFGQGTRLTVV.

The chain carries TRBV6-5 and TRBJ2-5; possibly TRBD1 for D (5 bases). In germline, CDR1 is MNHEY, CDR2 SVGAGI. There are 14 residues in the CDR3. V was cut by 4 bases and J by 2 bases, with 11 bases left in between. The chain's CDR3 is CASSLRGLQETQYF. The CDR3 DNA sequence: TGTGCCAGCAGTTTAAGGGGCCTTCAAGAGACCCAGTACTTC.

The chain couples TRBV6-4 to TRBJ1-2; no definite D call. The ends were cut back, 8 bases at V and 0 bases at J, with 16 bases in the middle. This CDR3 is 15 amino acids long. Germline CDR1 is MRHNA and CDR2 is SNTAGT. CDR3 nucleotide sequence: TGTGCCAGCCCTCCGTCCAACCTTTCTAACTATGGCTACACCTTC. Residues: CASPPSNLSNYGYTF.

In this sample, this clone turned up a few times. The chain couples TRBV27 to TRBJ2-7, with 9 bases aligning to TRBD2. Germline trimming cut 3 bases from V and 4 bases from J; bases unmatched to any gene: 10. The length of the CDR3 is 16 residues. The V gene's germline CDR1 is MNHEY and CDR2 SMNVEV (reference sequence). The CDR3 bases are TGTGCCAGCAGTTTGTACCTAGCGGGAAAGTTGTACGAGCAGTACTTC. Its translation is CASSLYLAGKLYEQYF.

This chain connects TRBV10-3 to TRBJ2-5, with 9 bases that match TRBD1. This CDR3 has 16 amino acids. CDR1 is ENHRY, CDR2 SYGVKD, per germline. The trim removed 0 bases at V and 3 bases at J, leaving 5 bases unmatched. As DNA, the CDR3 is TGTGCCATCAGTGAGTCCCCGGGACAGGGAAAAGAGACCCAGTACTTC. As protein: CAISESPGQGKETQYF.

The gene calls are TRBV27 and TRBJ2-1; D unresolved. This CDR3 is 11 amino acids long. In germline, CDR1 is MNHEY, CDR2 SMNVEV (reference sequence). V was shortened by 2 bases and J by 8 bases, with 4 bases between the two germline ends. This CDR3 reads CASSLEHEQFF. DNA for the CDR3: TGTGCCAGCAGTTTAGAACATGAGCAGTTCTTC.